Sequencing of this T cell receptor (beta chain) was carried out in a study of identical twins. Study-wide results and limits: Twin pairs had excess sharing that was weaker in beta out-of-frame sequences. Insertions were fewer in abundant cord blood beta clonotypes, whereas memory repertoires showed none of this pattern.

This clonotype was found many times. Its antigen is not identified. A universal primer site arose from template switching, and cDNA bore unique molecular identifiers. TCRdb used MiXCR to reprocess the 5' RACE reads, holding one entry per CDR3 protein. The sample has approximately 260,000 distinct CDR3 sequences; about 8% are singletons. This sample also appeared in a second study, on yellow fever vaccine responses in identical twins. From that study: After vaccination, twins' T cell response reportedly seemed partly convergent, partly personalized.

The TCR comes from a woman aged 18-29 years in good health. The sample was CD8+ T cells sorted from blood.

The CDR3 DNA reads as TGTGCCAGCAGCGTAGCAGCGGGGCAAGAGACCCAGTACTTC. This codes for CASSVAAGQETQYF. The chain employs TRBV9 and TRBJ2-5, with 7 nucleotides matching TRBD2. CDR1 and CDR2 (germline): SGDLS, YYNGEE. Unmatched junction bases numbered 1, after V lost 0 bases and J lost 2 bases. This CDR3 is built from 14 residues.